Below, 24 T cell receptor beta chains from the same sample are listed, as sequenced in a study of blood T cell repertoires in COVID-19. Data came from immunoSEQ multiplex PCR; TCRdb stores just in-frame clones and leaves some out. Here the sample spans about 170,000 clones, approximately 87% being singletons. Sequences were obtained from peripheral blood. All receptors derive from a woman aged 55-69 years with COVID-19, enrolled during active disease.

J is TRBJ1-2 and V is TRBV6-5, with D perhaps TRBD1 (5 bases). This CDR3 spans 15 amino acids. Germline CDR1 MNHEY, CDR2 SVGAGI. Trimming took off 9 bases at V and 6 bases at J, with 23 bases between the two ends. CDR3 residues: CASTGLSLRGDGYTF. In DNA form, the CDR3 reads TGTGCCAGTACGGGACTTTCGTTAAGGGGAGATGGCTACACCTTC.

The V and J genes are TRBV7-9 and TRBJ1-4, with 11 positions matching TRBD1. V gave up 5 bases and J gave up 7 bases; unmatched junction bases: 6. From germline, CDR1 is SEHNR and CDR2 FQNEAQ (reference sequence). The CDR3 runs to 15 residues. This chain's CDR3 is CASSPRGTGGEKLFF. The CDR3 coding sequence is TGTGCCAGCAGCCCAAGGGGGACAGGGGGTGAAAAACTGTTTTTT. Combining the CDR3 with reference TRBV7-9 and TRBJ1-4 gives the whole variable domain DTGVSQNPRHKITKRGQNVTFRCDPISEHNRLYWYRQTLGQGPEFLTYFQNEAQLEKSRLLSDRFSAERPKGSFSTLEIQRTEQGDSAMYLCASSPRGTGGEKLFFGSGTQLSVL.

The CDR3 region is CASSQPTGARGNTIYF. For the CDR3, the DNA is TGTGCCAGCAGCCAACCGACAGGGGCACGAGGAAACACCATATATTTT. V and J are TRBV3-1 (or the pseudogene TRBV3-2) and TRBJ1-3; 8 bases are shared with TRBD1. The ends lost 2 bases at V and 4 bases at J; junction bases unmatched: 7. This CDR3 region has 16 residues. CDR1 and CDR2 (germline): LGHDT, YNNKEL (reference sequence).

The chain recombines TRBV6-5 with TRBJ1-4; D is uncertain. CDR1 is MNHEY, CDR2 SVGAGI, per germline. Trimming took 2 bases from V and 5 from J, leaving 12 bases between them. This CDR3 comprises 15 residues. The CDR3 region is CASSYVGSRNEKLFF. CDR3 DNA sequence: TGTGCCAGCAGTTACGTGGGCAGCCGAAATGAAAAACTGTTTTTT.

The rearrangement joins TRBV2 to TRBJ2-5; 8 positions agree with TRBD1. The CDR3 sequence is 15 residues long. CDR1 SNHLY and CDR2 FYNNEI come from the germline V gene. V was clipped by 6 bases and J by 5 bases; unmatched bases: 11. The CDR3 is CASRLQGAYPETQYF. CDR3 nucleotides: TGTGCCAGCAGACTCCAGGGGGCTTATCCGGAGACCCAGTACTTC.

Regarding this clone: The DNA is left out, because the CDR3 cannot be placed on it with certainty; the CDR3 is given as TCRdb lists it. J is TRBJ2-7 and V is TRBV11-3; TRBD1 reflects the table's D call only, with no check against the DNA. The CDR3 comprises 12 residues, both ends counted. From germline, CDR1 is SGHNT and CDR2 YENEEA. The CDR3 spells CASSFAFGAGDF.

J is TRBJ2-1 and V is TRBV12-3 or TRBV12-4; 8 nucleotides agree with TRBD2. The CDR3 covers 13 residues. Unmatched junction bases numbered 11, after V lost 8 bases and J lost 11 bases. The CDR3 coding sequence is TGTGCCAGCCAGCGGGAGAACTACAAGAAGCAGTTCTTC. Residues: CASQRENYKKQFF.

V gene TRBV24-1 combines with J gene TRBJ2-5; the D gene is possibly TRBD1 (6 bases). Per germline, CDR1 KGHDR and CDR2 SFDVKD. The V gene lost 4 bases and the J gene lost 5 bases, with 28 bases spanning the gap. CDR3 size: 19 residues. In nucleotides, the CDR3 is TGTGCCACCAGTGACCCTACCCGGGACACCCAGAGACCAGAGGAGACCCAGTACTTC. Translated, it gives CATSDPTRDTQRPEETQYF.

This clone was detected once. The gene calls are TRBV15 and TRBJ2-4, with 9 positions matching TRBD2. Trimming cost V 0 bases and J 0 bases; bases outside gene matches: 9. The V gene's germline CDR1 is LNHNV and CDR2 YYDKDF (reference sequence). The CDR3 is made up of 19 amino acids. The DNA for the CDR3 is TGTGCCACCAGCAGAGAGGCTAGCGGGAAGTCGGAAGCCAAAAACATTCAGTACTTC. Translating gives CATSREASGKSEAKNIQYF. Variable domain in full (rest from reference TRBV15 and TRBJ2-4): DAMVIQNPRYQVTQFGKPVTLSCSQTLNHNVMYWYQQKSSQAPKLLFHYYDKDFNNEADTPDNFQSRRPNTSFCFLDIRSPGLGDTAMYLCATSREASGKSEAKNIQYFGAGTRLSVL.

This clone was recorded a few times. The CDR3 DNA reads TGTGCCAGCAGTTCCCTAGCGGGAGGAACGTACGAGCAGTACTTC. Its translation is CASSSLAGGTYEQYF. The V call is TRBV6-2 or TRBV6-3, the J call TRBJ2-7; 11 positions agree with TRBD2. The CDR3 runs to 15 residues. Trimming took 4 bases from V and 4 from J; bases not matched to a gene: 6. CDR1 and CDR2 (germline): MNHEY, SVGEGT.

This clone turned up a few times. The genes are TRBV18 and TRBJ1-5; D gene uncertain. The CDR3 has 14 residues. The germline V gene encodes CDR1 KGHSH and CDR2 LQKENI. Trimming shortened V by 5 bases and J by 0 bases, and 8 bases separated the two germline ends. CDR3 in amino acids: CASSLEYSNQPQHF. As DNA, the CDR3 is TGTGCCAGCTCATTGGAGTATAGCAATCAGCCCCAGCATTTT.

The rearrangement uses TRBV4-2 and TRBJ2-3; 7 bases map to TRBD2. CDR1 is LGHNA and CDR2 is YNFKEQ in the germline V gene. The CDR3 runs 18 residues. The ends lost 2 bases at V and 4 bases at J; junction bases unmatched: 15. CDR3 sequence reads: CASSQTPRKAGDSDTQYF. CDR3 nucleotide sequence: TGTGCCAGCAGCCAAACCCCTCGAAAGGCGGGAGACTCAGATACGCAGTATTTT.

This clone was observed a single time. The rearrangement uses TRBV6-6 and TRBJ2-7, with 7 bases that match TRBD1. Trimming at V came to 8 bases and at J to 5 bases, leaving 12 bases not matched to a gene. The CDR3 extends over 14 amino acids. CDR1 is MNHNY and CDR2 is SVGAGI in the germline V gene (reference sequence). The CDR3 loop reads CASGTATEPHEQYF. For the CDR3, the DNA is TGTGCCAGCGGGACAGCGACCGAGCCGCACGAGCAGTACTTC.

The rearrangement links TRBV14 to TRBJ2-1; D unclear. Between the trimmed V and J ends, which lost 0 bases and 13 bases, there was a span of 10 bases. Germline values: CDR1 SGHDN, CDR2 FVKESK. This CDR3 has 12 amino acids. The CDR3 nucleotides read TGTGCCAGCAGCCAAGAGCTCAGGAAACAGTTCTTC. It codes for CASSQELRKQFF.

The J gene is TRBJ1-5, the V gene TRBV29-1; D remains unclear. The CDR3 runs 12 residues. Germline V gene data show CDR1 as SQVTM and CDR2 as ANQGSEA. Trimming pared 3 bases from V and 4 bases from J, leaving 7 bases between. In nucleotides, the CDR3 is TGCAGCGTTGAGTCGGGGAATCAGCCCCAGCATTTT. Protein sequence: CSVESGNQPQHF.

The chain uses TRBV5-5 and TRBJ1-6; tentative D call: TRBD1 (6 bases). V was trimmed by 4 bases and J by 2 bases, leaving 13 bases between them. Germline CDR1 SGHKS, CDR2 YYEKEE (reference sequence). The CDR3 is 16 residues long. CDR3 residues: CASSRTASPYNSPLHF. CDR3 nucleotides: TGTGCCAGCAGCAGGACAGCAAGCCCCTATAATTCACCCCTCCACTTT.

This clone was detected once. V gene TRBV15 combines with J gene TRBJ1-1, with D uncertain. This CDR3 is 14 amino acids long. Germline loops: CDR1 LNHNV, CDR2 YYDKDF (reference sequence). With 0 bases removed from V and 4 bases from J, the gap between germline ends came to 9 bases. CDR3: CATSRDLVGTEAFF. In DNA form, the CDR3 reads TGTGCCACCAGCAGAGACCTTGTCGGCACTGAAGCTTTCTTT.

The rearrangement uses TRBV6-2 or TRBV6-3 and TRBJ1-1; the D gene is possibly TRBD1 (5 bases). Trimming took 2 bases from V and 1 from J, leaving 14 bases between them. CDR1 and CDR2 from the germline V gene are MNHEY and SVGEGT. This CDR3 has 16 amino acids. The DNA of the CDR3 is TGTGCCAGCAGTTACCTAGTTAAGACAGCGAACACTGAAGCTTTCTTT. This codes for CASSYLVKTANTEAFF.

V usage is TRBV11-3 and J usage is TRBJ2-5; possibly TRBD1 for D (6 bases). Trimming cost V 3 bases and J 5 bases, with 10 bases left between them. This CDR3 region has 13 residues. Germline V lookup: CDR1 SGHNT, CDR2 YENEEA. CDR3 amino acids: CASSFHREETQYF. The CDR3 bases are TGTGCCAGCAGCTTCCACAGGGAGGAGACCCAGTACTTC.

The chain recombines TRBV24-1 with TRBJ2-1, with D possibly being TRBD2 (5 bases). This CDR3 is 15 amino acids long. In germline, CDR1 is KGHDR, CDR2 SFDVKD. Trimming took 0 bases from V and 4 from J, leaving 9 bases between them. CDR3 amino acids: CATSDLSGRYNEQFF. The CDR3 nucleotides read TGTGCCACCAGTGATTTGAGCGGAAGGTACAATGAGCAGTTCTTC.

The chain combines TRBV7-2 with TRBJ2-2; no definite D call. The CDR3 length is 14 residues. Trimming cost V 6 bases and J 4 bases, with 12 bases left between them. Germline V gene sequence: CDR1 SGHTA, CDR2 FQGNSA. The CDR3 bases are TGTGCCAGCAGATTTAGACAATCCACCGGGGAGCTGTTTTTT. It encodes CASRFRQSTGELFF.

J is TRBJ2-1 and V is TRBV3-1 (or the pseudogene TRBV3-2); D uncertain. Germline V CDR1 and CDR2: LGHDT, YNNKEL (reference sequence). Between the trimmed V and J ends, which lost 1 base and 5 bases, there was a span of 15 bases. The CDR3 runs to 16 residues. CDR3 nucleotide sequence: TGTGCCAGCAGCCAAGCGAAGACTTATTTCGACAATGAGCAGTTCTTC. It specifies CASSQAKTYFDNEQFF.

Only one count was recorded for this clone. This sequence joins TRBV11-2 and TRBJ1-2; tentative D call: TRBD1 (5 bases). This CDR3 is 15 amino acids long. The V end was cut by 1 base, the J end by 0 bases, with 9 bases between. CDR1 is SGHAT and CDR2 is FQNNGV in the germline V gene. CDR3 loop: CASSLGGGTNYGYTF. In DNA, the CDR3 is TGTGCCAGCAGCTTAGGGGGGGGAACTAACTATGGCTACACCTTC.

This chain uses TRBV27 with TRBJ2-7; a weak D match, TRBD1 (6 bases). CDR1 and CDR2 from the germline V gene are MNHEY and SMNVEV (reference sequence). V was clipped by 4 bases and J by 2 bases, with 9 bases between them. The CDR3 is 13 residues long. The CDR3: CASSYRQAYEQYF. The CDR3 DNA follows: TGTGCCAGCAGTTACAGACAGGCCTACGAGCAGTACTTC.